This T cell receptor beta chain came from a study of T cells in women clearing cervical HPV infection (dated by TCRdb to the late 2010s). Background on the whole study: The cases were around 23 women with histologically confirmed HPV16-related CIN3 or worse, and 2 of those women had invasive cancers. For cases, the median interval between lesion detection and blood sampling was about 140 days, with an interquartile range of roughly 90 to 200 days. Since HLA typing was available for only a few women, HLA type could not be ruled out as a confounder. Blood from cases was drawn at the visit where the lesion was first identified, while blood from controls was drawn once the infection was no longer detected. Cases and controls were matched on year of sample collection and on age within five years. The exploratory proof-of-principle case-control study was nested within the Guanacaste HPV Natural History Study in Costa Rica and compared TCR repertoires across cervical HPV16 outcomes. The controls were around 26 women whose single incident HPV16 infection cleared within 12 months with no development of precancer or cancer. In the parent cohort, 9,000 to 11,000 women aged 18 or older were enrolled in Guanacaste, Costa Rica, during about 1993 to 1994 and were followed for six to seven years. Five blinded duplicates per group were added as quality controls, giving about 60 samples: approximately 50 participants and 10 replicates. Cases had a median age of about 35 years and controls had a median age of approximately 38, with no significant differences in baseline characteristics. General study outcomes and caveats: The cross-sectional design could not show whether associations preceded infection or resulted from it; effector/memory subsets and HPV-specific T cells were not isolated. TRBV6-7 relative abundance was lower in cases than in controls (roughly 0.12% versus 0.17%; Bonferroni P = 0.0008). Significantly higher TCR repertoire richness was observed in CIN3+ cases than in controls across sequencing depths, whereas no difference in evenness was found. Cases were distinguished from controls with an estimated AUC of roughly 0.81 by random forest classifiers combining richness and V gene abundances. Because the number of T cells per sample was unknown, the richness differences could reflect varying T-cell content rather than repertoire biology.

Measured from the cysteine to the phenylalanine, the CDR3 is 16 residues long. The DNA covers only part of the CDR3, 39 bases in frame from base 1. From the germline V gene, CDR1 is KGHSH and CDR2 is LQKENI. The junction shows trimming of 3 bases on V and 2 bases on J, plus 15 bases between the germline ends. No count is recorded, but by frequency this clone is medium-sized (0.01 to 0.1%). Its antigen is unknown. The CDR3 goes on 3 residues after the read ends, and that part is filled in from the germline J gene. Every participant had a single incident cervical HPV16 infection, and prevalent HPV16 infections were excluded. Cervical HPV DNA was detected with MY09/MY11 PCR, and genotyping was done with dot-blot hybridization. Fifteen mL of heparinized blood were centrifuged, and the buffy coat was split into aliquots, frozen at -30 degrees C, and then kept at -80 degrees C. Genomic DNA was extracted from buffy coat specimens using QIAGEN kits.

The immunoSEQ assay used multiplex PCR to amplify TCR beta CDR3 regions from an average of approximately 1,100 ng of genomic DNA per sample. The assay corrected primer bias using a complete synthetic TCR repertoire to establish an amplification baseline. The amplicons were sequenced on the Illumina platform. In the paper's pipeline: Sequences were error-corrected by clustering with frequency ratios and a modified nearest-neighbor algorithm and were then analyzed in the immunoSEQ Analyzer with IMGT gene definitions. At each rarefaction depth, TCR richness and evenness were averaged over 20 rarefaction repeats, and samples with fewer sequences than the depth were excluded. Wilcoxon rank sum tests with FDR correction were used to compare relative abundances of V, D and J genes between the groups. Blinded duplicates gave an intraclass correlation of around 96% for TCR richness and an average of around 83% across 66 gene segments. Imported from immuneACCESS, the table was reduced by TCRdb to in-frame sequences with V and J called. These copies leave out some clones; in studies compared against another copy, an unresolved V gene accounts for under half, and the cause of the remainder is not known. V and J calls plus clone size are reproduced from that table; the DNA served to infer D and trimming. This sample's records show 36,000 or so clones. Less than 9% of the sample goes to the ten largest clones.

This clonotype was sampled from a woman between 18 and 70 years old with a cervical HPV16 infection that either progressed to CIN3+ or cleared (not recorded which). The rearrangement joined TRBV18 to TRBJ2-3; TRBD2 is possibly the D segment (6 matching bases). Sequencing used blood buffy coat. The CDR3 sequence is CASSPRLVYPTDTQYF. The CDR3 bases that were read are TGTGCCAGCTCACCGAGACTAGTCTACCCCACAGATACG. With all but the CDR3 taken from the reference TRBV18 and TRBJ2-3 genes, the full variable domain is: NAGVMQNPRHLVRRRGQEARLRCSPMKGHSHVYWYRQLPEEGLKFMVYLQKENIIDESGMPKERFSAEFPKEGPSILRIQQVVRGDSAAYFCASSPRLVYPTDTQYFGPGTRLTVL.